These T cell receptor beta chains were read from a single sample in a study of T cell responses to AZD1222 COVID-19 vaccine. Libraries were prepared by immunoSEQ multiplex PCR; TCRdb keeps only in-frame clonotypes and omits some of them. The profile shows around 130,000 clones, around 84% of them singletons. Material: peripheral blood, obtained on day 0 of AZD1222 vaccination. The receptors derive from an adult in good health. CDR3s include the opening cysteine and the closing phenylalanine or tryptophan. Fields, in order: J gene, clone size, D gene, V gene, CDR3 protein, CDR3 DNA. D genes are given only for firm matches. Only some rows state a clone size, as once, few, many or a class for expanded clones.

J gene: TRBJ1-4; clone size: few; D gene: NA; V gene: TRBV5-1; CDR3 protein: CASSLGASGREKLFF; CDR3 DNA: TGCGCCAGCAGCTTGGGGGCGTCAGGGCGCGAAAAACTGTTTTTT
J gene: TRBJ1-5; clone size: NA; D gene: NA; V gene: TRBV28; CDR3 protein: CASSFETGLGQPQHF; CDR3 DNA: TGTGCCAGCAGTTTCGAAACAGGGTTAGGACAGCCCCAGCATTTT
J gene: TRBJ1-2; clone size: NA; D gene: NA; V gene: TRBV6-6; CDR3 protein: CASSYYRQNGYTF; CDR3 DNA: TGTGCCAGCAGTTACTACAGACAGAACGGCTACACCTTC
J gene: TRBJ1-1; clone size: NA; D gene: NA; V gene: TRBV11-1; CDR3 protein: CASSINQGGLAEAFF; CDR3 DNA: TGTGCCAGCAGCATCAACCAAGGGGGGCTCGCTGAAGCTTTCTTT
J gene: TRBJ1-5; clone size: NA; D gene: NA; V gene: TRBV3-1/TRBV3-2; CDR3 protein: CASSQDSYNQPQHF; CDR3 DNA: TGTGCCAGCAGCCAAGACAGCTACAATCAGCCCCAGCATTTT
J gene: TRBJ2-6; clone size: NA; D gene: NA; V gene: TRBV7-3; CDR3 protein: CASSLIASSSGANVLTF; CDR3 DNA: TGTGCCAGCAGCTTAATCGCCAGTAGCTCTGGGGCCAACGTCCTGACTTTC
J gene: TRBJ1-1; clone size: NA; D gene: TRBD1; V gene: TRBV28; CDR3 protein: CASSWTGAPEAFF; CDR3 DNA: TGTGCCAGCAGTTGGACAGGGGCTCCTGAAGCTTTCTTT
J gene: TRBJ2-7; clone size: NA; D gene: TRBD2; V gene: TRBV27; CDR3 protein: CASSLGGGAREQYF; CDR3 DNA: TGTGCCAGCAGTTTGGGCGGGGGGGCCCGGGAGCAGTACTTC
J gene: TRBJ2-5; clone size: NA; D gene: NA; V gene: TRBV18; CDR3 protein: CASSPGQRRQETQYF; CDR3 DNA: TGTGCCAGCTCACCAGGACAGCGCAGACAAGAGACCCAGTACTTC
J gene: TRBJ1-1; clone size: NA; D gene: NA; V gene: TRBV18; CDR3 protein: CASSQTENTEAFF; CDR3 DNA: TGTGCCAGCTCCCAGACAGAGAACACTGAAGCTTTCTTT
J gene: TRBJ2-1; clone size: NA; D gene: NA; V gene: TRBV7-9; CDR3 protein: CASSRLHLSSYNEQFF; CDR3 DNA: TGTGCCAGCAGCCGCCTTCATCTAAGCTCCTACAATGAGCAGTTCTTC
J gene: TRBJ2-7; clone size: NA; D gene: NA; V gene: TRBV19; CDR3 protein: CASSIGTGPSYEQYF; CDR3 DNA: TGTGCCAGTAGTATAGGTACGGGGCCCTCCTACGAGCAGTACTTC
J gene: TRBJ2-5; clone size: NA; D gene: TRBD1; V gene: TRBV5-4; CDR3 protein: CASSLNREGAVPQYF; CDR3 DNA: TGTGCCAGCAGCTTAAATCGTGAGGGGGCAGTGCCCCAGTACTTC
J gene: TRBJ1-1; clone size: NA; D gene: NA; V gene: TRBV9; CDR3 protein: CASSHGTEAFF; CDR3 DNA: TGTGCCAGCAGCCACGGTACTGAAGCTTTCTTT
J gene: TRBJ2-5; clone size: once; D gene: NA; V gene: TRBV7-2; CDR3 protein: CASSLWNRGEETQYF; CDR3 DNA: TGTGCCAGCAGCTTATGGAATAGGGGGGAGGAGACCCAGTACTTC
J gene: TRBJ2-3; clone size: NA; D gene: TRBD2; V gene: TRBV7-3; CDR3 protein: CASSTRTSGGDTQYF; CDR3 DNA: TGTGCCAGCAGCACCAGGACTAGCGGGGGAGATACGCAGTATTTT
J gene: TRBJ2-5; clone size: NA; D gene: NA; V gene: TRBV28; CDR3 protein: CASSQAGRARKTQYF; CDR3 DNA: TGTGCCAGCAGCCAGGCGGGCAGGGCGAGGAAGACCCAGTACTTC
J gene: TRBJ1-2; clone size: NA; D gene: TRBD1; V gene: TRBV9; CDR3 protein: CASSAGQNIYGYTF; CDR3 DNA: TGTGCCAGCAGCGCGGGACAGAATATATATGGCTACACCTTC
J gene: TRBJ1-1; clone size: NA; D gene: NA; V gene: TRBV5-1; CDR3 protein: CASSHPGRLNTEAFF; CDR3 DNA: TGCGCCAGCAGCCACCCAGGGAGATTGAACACTGAAGCTTTCTTT
J gene: TRBJ2-7; clone size: once; D gene: TRBD2; V gene: TRBV28; CDR3 protein: CASSLTSASSYEQYF; CDR3 DNA: TGTGCCAGCAGTTTGACTAGCGCCAGCTCCTACGAGCAGTACTTC
J gene: TRBJ1-3; clone size: NA; D gene: NA; V gene: TRBV18; CDR3 protein: CASSPSPAGATSGNTIYF; CDR3 DNA: TGTGCCAGCTCACCCTCGCCAGCAGGGGCTACCTCTGGAAACACCATATATTTT
J gene: TRBJ2-7; clone size: NA; D gene: TRBD2; V gene: TRBV28; CDR3 protein: CASSLAAGGDEQYF; CDR3 DNA: TGTGCCAGCAGTTTAGCAGCGGGAGGGGACGAGCAGTACTTC
J gene: TRBJ1-1; clone size: NA; D gene: NA; V gene: TRBV21-1; CDR3 protein: CASSSRGLGNTEAFF; CDR3 DNA: TGTGCCAGCAGCTCACGGGGGTTGGGTAACACTGAAGCTTTCTTT
J gene: TRBJ2-5; clone size: NA; D gene: NA; V gene: TRBV6-5; CDR3 protein: CASKNPTSKETQYF; CDR3 DNA: TGTGCCAGCAAGAACCCAACATCGAAAGAGACCCAGTACTTC
J gene: TRBJ2-2; clone size: NA; D gene: NA; V gene: TRBV13; CDR3 protein: CASSLGGAGELFF; CDR3 DNA: TGTGCCAGCAGCTTAGGTGGTGCCGGGGAGCTGTTTTTT
J gene: TRBJ1-6; clone size: NA; D gene: NA; V gene: TRBV30; CDR3 protein: CAWSVVLDSPLHF; CDR3 DNA: TGTGCCTGGAGTGTAGTGCTGGATTCACCCCTCCACTTT
J gene: TRBJ2-1; clone size: NA; D gene: TRBD2; V gene: TRBV7-9; CDR3 protein: CATTSGSDEQFF; CDR3 DNA: TGTGCCACCACTAGCGGGAGCGATGAGCAGTTCTTC
J gene: TRBJ2-3; clone size: NA; D gene: NA; V gene: TRBV20-1; CDR3 protein: CSASEFRLSNTDTQYF; CDR3 DNA: TGCAGTGCTAGTGAGTTTAGACTCTCTAACACAGATACGCAGTATTTT
J gene: TRBJ1-5; clone size: NA; D gene: TRBD1; V gene: TRBV6-9; CDR3 protein: CAWHPRDRACRQPQHF; CDR3 DNA: TGTGCCTGGCACCCCCGGGACAGGGCGTGCAGGCAGCCCCAGCATTTT
J gene: TRBJ2-1; clone size: NA; D gene: NA; V gene: TRBV11-2; CDR3 protein: CASIGGVLSYNEQFF; CDR3 DNA: TGTGCCAGCATTGGAGGCGTCCTCTCCTACAATGAGCAGTTCTTC
J gene: TRBJ2-1; clone size: NA; D gene: NA; V gene: TRBV3-1/TRBV3-2; CDR3 protein: CASSRTLTDNEQFF; CDR3 DNA: TGTGCCAGCAGCCGGACTCTCACCGACAATGAGCAGTTCTTC